Following are 31 T cell receptor beta chains from one sample sequenced in a study of blood T cell repertoires in COVID-19. Here immunoSEQ multiplex PCR was the method, and the copy in TCRdb shows in-frame clones only, minus some. The sample yields about 190,000 clones, roughly 84% seen once. Sequencing was carried out using PBMCs or T cells enriched from blood (not recorded which). These receptors were taken from a woman in her 30s who had recovered from COVID-19.

V usage is TRBV5-1 and J usage is TRBJ1-1, with TRBD1 matching 7 bases. The CDR3 runs 13 residues. Trimming took 2 bases from V and 5 from J; bases not matched to a gene: 3. CDR1 is SGHRS and CDR2 is YFSETQ in the germline V gene. The CDR3: CASSLQGQTEAFF. The CDR3 DNA sequence: TGCGCCAGCAGCTTACAGGGACAGACTGAAGCTTTCTTT.

The rearrangement joins TRBV19 to TRBJ1-5, with TRBD1 as a possible D gene (5 bases). Germline V lookup: CDR1 LNHDA, CDR2 SQIVND (reference sequence). The CDR3 sequence is 16 residues long. V was shortened by 3 bases and J by 2 bases, with 14 bases between the two germline ends. The CDR3: CASSMPRRGGNQPQHF. The CDR3 DNA follows: TGTGCCAGTAGTATGCCCCGAAGGGGCGGCAATCAGCCCCAGCATTTT.

This rearrangement joins TRBV5-1 to TRBJ2-3, with 13 bases that match TRBD2. The CDR3 runs 17 residues. V shed 4 bases, J shed 2 bases, and the junction held 7 bases outside the gene matches. CDR1 SGHRS and CDR2 YFSETQ come from the germline V gene. The CDR3 protein is CASSGRTSGGLTDTQYF. The CDR3 DNA reads as TGCGCCAGCAGCGGGAGGACTAGCGGGGGACTCACAGATACGCAGTATTTT.

The chain carries TRBV3-1 (or the pseudogene TRBV3-2) and TRBJ1-1, with 8 bases matching TRBD1. Trimming removed 4 bases from V and 7 bases from J; junction bases left unmatched: 2. From germline, CDR1 is LGHDT and CDR2 YNNKEL (reference sequence). This CDR3 region has 12 residues. CDR3 region: CASSLGQGEAFF. CDR3 in DNA: TGTGCCAGCAGCCTCGGACAGGGTGAAGCTTTCTTT.

This clone was seen once. The rearrangement links TRBV7-6 to TRBJ2-2; 10 nucleotides match TRBD2. The germline V gene encodes CDR1 SGHVS and CDR2 FNYEAQ. Trimming removed 5 bases from V and 0 bases from J; junction bases left unmatched: 9. This CDR3 has 18 amino acids. CDR3 region: CASSQAPGLAPNTGELFF. CDR3 nucleotide sequence: TGTGCCAGCAGCCAAGCGCCGGGACTAGCGCCGAACACCGGGGAGCTGTTTTTT. Filled out from reference TRBV7-6 and TRBJ2-2, the complete variable domain reads GAGVSQSPRYKVTKRGQDVALRCDPISGHVSLYWYRQALGQGPEFLTYFNYEAQQDKSGLPNDRFSAERPEGSISTLTIQRTEQRDSAMYRCASSQAPGLAPNTGELFFGEGSRLTVL.

The CDR3 sequence: CASSPGGASNEQFF. CDR3 nucleotides: TGCGCCAGCAGCCCAGGAGGGGCGAGTAATGAGCAGTTCTTC. The chain is built from TRBV5-1 and TRBJ2-1; possibly TRBD2 for D (6 bases). Trimming removed 4 bases at V and 7 bases at J, with 15 bases between. The CDR3 runs 14 residues. CDR1 is SGHRS and CDR2 is YFSETQ in the germline V gene.

This chain connects TRBV6-5 to TRBJ2-3; a weak D match, TRBD1 (7 bases). V was trimmed by 8 bases and J by 2 bases, leaving 14 bases between them. CDR1 and CDR2 (germline): MNHEY, SVGAGI. The CDR3 sequence is 14 residues long. This chain's CDR3 is CASSAGQTTDTQYF. The CDR3, as DNA: TGTGCCAGCTCCGCGGGACAGACCACAGATACGCAGTATTTT.

The genes are TRBV9 and TRBJ1-1, with 7 bases matching TRBD1. The V gene's germline CDR1 is SGDLS and CDR2 YYNGEE. The CDR3 covers 16 residues. V lost 3 bases and J lost 1; bases outside the gene matches: 9. For the CDR3, the DNA is TGTGCCAGCAGCGGACAGGGTGGGACGTGGAACACTGAAGCTTTCTTT. It yields the protein CASSGQGGTWNTEAFF.

CDR3 loop: CASSPPGTGRTEAFF. The CDR3 DNA reads TGTGCCAGCAGTCCTCCCGGGACAGGGAGAACTGAAGCTTTCTTT. The chain has TRBV28 and TRBJ1-1; 9 bases align to TRBD1. V gave up 5 bases and J gave up 5 bases; unmatched junction bases: 9. Germline V gives CDR1 MDHEN, CDR2 SYDVKM. CDR3 size: 15 residues.

The chain uses TRBV3-1 (or the pseudogene TRBV3-2) and TRBJ1-2, with D possibly TRBD1 on 6 matching bases. The CDR3 covers 14 residues. CDR1 is LGHDT and CDR2 is YNNKEL in the germline V gene (reference sequence). V was clipped by 0 bases and J by 8 bases, with 13 bases between them. The CDR3 bases are TGTGCCAGCAGCCAAGATTTCAGGGGAGACGGCTACACCTTC. Its protein product is CASSQDFRGDGYTF.

The gene calls are TRBV6-5 and TRBJ1-2; D unclear. Deletions cut 7 bases from V and 2 bases from J, with 17 bases between. CDR3 size: 15 residues. Germline CDR1 reads MNHEY; CDR2 reads SVGAGI. As DNA, the CDR3 is TGTGCCAGCACCTCCAGCCCGGGGTGGAACTATGGCTACACCTTC. This encodes CASTSSPGWNYGYTF.

This clone was picked up one time. The CDR3 loop is CASKSQGNEKLFF. CDR3 in DNA: TGTGCCAGCAAGTCACAGGGGAATGAAAAACTGTTTTTT. J is TRBJ1-4 and V is TRBV2; the match to TRBD1 covers 7 bases. Per the germline V gene, CDR1 is SNHLY and CDR2 is FYNNEI. CDR3 length equals 13 residues. With 7 bases clipped from V and 5 bases from J, the junction kept 4 bases outside the gene matches.

The chain uses TRBV11-2 and TRBJ2-7; 9 nucleotides line up with TRBD1. Germline V CDR1 and CDR2: SGHAT, FQNNGV. V lost 5 bases, J lost 4 bases, and 9 bases stayed unmatched. CDR3 size: 15 residues. The CDR3 region is CASSTDGTGIYEQYV. DNA of the CDR3: TGTGCCAGCAGCACAGACGGGACAGGGATATACGAGCAGTACGTC.

The chain is built from TRBV12-3 or TRBV12-4 and TRBJ1-1; no clear D. This CDR3 comprises 13 residues. Trimming took off 5 bases at V and 11 bases at J, with 18 bases between the two ends. The CDR3 region is CASSPRRELWAFF. DNA for the CDR3: TGTGCCAGCAGTCCCCGGCGGGAGTTGTGGGCTTTCTTT.

The CDR3 DNA reads as TGTGCCAGTAGTACAACTAGCGCCACCGGGGAGCTGTTTTTT. It codes for CASSTTSATGELFF. The chain combines TRBV19 with TRBJ2-2; TRBD2 matches 7 bases. This CDR3 comprises 14 residues. In germline, CDR1 is LNHDA, CDR2 SQIVND (reference sequence). Trimming at V came to 4 bases and at J to 4 bases, leaving 3 bases not matched to a gene. Using reference TRBV19 and TRBJ2-2 for the parts outside the CDR3, the full variable domain is DGGITQSPKYLFRKEGQNVTLSCEQNLNHDAMYWYRQDPGQGLRLIYYSQIVNDFQKGDIAEGYSVSREKKESFPLTVTSAQKNPTAFYLCASSTTSATGELFFGEGSRLTVL.

This chain links TRBV28 with TRBJ2-2, with 13 bases aligning to TRBD2. V was clipped by 6 bases and J by 4 bases; unmatched bases: 5. Germline V gene data show CDR1 as MDHEN and CDR2 as SYDVKM. The CDR3 length is 16 residues. The CDR3 nucleotides read TGTGCCAGCAGGCCACTAGCGGGAGGGTTCACCGGGGAGCTGTTTTTT. It translates to CASRPLAGGFTGELFF.

V and J are TRBV28 and TRBJ2-7, with a weak D call TRBD2 (6 bases). Looked up from germline, CDR1 is MDHEN and CDR2 is SYDVKM. V lost 6 bases to trimming and J lost 3 bases, with 21 bases between them. The CDR3 is 16 amino acids. CDR3 sequence: CASSSLVGGIGYEQYF. CDR3 nucleotides: TGTGCCAGCAGCAGCCTAGTCGGGGGTATAGGCTACGAGCAGTACTTC. The whole variable domain, remainder taken from reference TRBV28 and TRBJ2-7, is DVKVTQSSRYLVKRTGEKVFLECVQDMDHENMFWYRQDPGLGLRLIYFSYDVKMKEKGDIPEGYSVSREKKERFSLILESASTNQTSMYLCASSSLVGGIGYEQYFGPGTRLTVT.

The V gene is TRBV5-5, the J gene TRBJ1-5, with a weak D call TRBD1 (5 bases). Trimming left V 0 bases short and J 6 bases short, with 10 bases between. The CDR3 runs to 14 residues. Germline CDR1 and CDR2: SGHKS and YYEKEE (reference sequence). CDR3 sequence (DNA): TGTGCCAGCAGCTTGGATTGGGGGGGTCAGCCCCAGCATTTT. This encodes CASSLDWGGQPQHF.

This sequence joins TRBV15 and TRBJ2-1; 7 nucleotides line up with TRBD1. The CDR3 spans 15 residues. Germline lookup yields CDR1 LNHNV and CDR2 YYDKDF (reference sequence). The V segment lost 6 bases and the J segment 5 bases; nucleotides outside the gene matches: 10. The CDR3 loop reads CATRGGPTLNNEQFF. The CDR3 DNA sequence: TGTGCCACCAGAGGGGGCCCGACCCTGAACAATGAGCAGTTCTTC. Based on the CDR3 plus reference TRBV15 and TRBJ2-1, the full variable domain is DAMVIQNPRYQVTQFGKPVTLSCSQTLNHNVMYWYQQKSSQAPKLLFHYYDKDFNNEADTPDNFQSRRPNTSFCFLDIRSPGLGDTAMYLCATRGGPTLNNEQFFGPGTRLTVL.

The sample holds a few counts of this clone. This chain connects TRBV5-1 to TRBJ2-1, with 13 bases matching TRBD2. Germline assignment: CDR1 SGHRS and CDR2 YFSETQ. The CDR3 loop spans 16 amino acids. Trimming removed 7 bases from V and 7 bases from J; junction bases left unmatched: 11. This CDR3 reads CASFRTGTSGMNEQFF. In DNA, the CDR3 is TGCGCCAGCTTCCGGACCGGGACTAGCGGGATGAATGAGCAGTTCTTC.

This clone has a single count. The chain uses TRBV5-1 and TRBJ1-6, with 7 bases matching TRBD1. The length of the CDR3 is 19 residues. Germline V gives CDR1 SGHRS, CDR2 YFSETQ. Unmatched junction bases numbered 23, after V lost 4 bases and J lost 10 bases. The CDR3 protein is CASSRGLTAGRLLSSPLHF. Here the CDR3 DNA reads TGCGCCAGCAGCAGGGGGCTTACGGCGGGTAGGCTCTTGTCATCACCCCTCCACTTT. The variable domain in full, with the rest retrieved from reference TRBV5-1 and TRBJ1-6, is KAGVTQTPRYLIKTRGQQVTLSCSPISGHRSVSWYQQTPGQGLQFLFEYFSETQRNKGNFPGRFSGRQFSNSRSEMNVSTLELGDSALYLCASSRGLTAGRLLSSPLHFGNGTRLTVT.

This chain connects TRBV19 to TRBJ2-7, with D tentatively TRBD1 (5 bases). This CDR3 has 13 amino acids. The germline V gene has CDR1 LNHDA and CDR2 SQIVND (reference sequence). Trimming pared 0 bases from V and 5 bases from J, leaving 8 bases between. The CDR3 loop is CASSIDRQNEQYF. The DNA for the CDR3 is TGTGCCAGTAGTATAGATCGACAGAACGAGCAGTACTTC.

The CDR3 DNA is TGTGCCAGCCACACCCGCGGGACAGGGGAAGAAAAACTGTTTTTT. It is translated as CASHTRGTGEEKLFF. The V gene is TRBV7-9, the J gene TRBJ1-4; 10 bases fit TRBD1. Germline CDR1 and CDR2: SEHNR and FQNEAQ (reference sequence). CDR3 size: 15 residues. The junction had 11 bases not matched to a gene; V was cut back by 8 bases and J by 8 bases.

The table lists this clone with a few counts. The DNA is omitted, as the CDR3 cannot be located on it reliably, and the CDR3 follows TCRdb's listing. This chain links TRBV28 with TRBJ2-1; whether TRBD1, the table's D call, matches the DNA was not checked. The CDR3 adds up to 15 amino acids, both ends counted. Per the germline V gene, CDR1 is MDHEN and CDR2 is SYDVKM. The CDR3 sequence: CASSTSDRAGIGQFF.

The chain links TRBV2 to TRBJ1-6; TRBD1 matches at 7 bases. CDR1 is SNHLY and CDR2 is FYNNEI in the germline V gene. This CDR3 region has 13 residues. The V gene end was trimmed by 4 bases and the J gene end by 10 bases; junction bases not matched to a gene: 4. This CDR3 is CASSVQGGSPLHF. CDR3 DNA sequence: TGTGCCAGCAGTGTCCAGGGGGGCTCACCCCTCCACTTT.

The rearrangement joins TRBV11-1 to TRBJ1-2, with a weak D call TRBD1 (5 bases). Trimming removed 5 bases at V and 6 bases at J, with 19 bases between. From germline, CDR1 is SGHAT and CDR2 FQDESV (reference sequence). The CDR3 runs 15 residues. Here the CDR3 reads CASSVTDTTPDGYTF. As DNA, the CDR3 is TGTGCCAGCAGCGTAACGGACACCACGCCGGATGGCTACACCTTC.

The chain combines TRBV5-8 with TRBJ2-3; D is possibly TRBD2 (6 bases). CDR3 length: 15 residues. V was trimmed by 0 bases and J by 6 bases, leaving 14 bases between them. CDR1 and CDR2 (germline): SGHTS, YDEGEE. In DNA, the CDR3 is TGTGCCAGCAGCTTGGGGAACGGGGGATCCGATACGCAGTATTTT. Residues: CASSLGNGGSDTQYF.

The chain joins TRBV5-1 to TRBJ1-5, with 7 bases matching TRBD1. Germline V gives CDR1 SGHRS, CDR2 YFSETQ. The CDR3 extends over 14 amino acids. After removal of 4 bases from V and 5 bases from J, the junction contained 6 bases not matched to a gene. CDR3 coding DNA: TGCGCCAGCAGCCTCGGGACAGAAGATCAGCCCCAGCATTTT. Its protein is CASSLGTEDQPQHF.

The V and J genes are TRBV7-8 and TRBJ2-5; perhaps TRBD2 as D (5 bases). This CDR3 comprises 12 residues. The germline V and J ends were trimmed by 6 bases and 5 bases, with 10 bases remaining between them. Looked up from germline, CDR1 is SGHVS and CDR2 is FQNEAQ. CDR3 nucleotide sequence: TGTGCCAGCAGGCCCCCGGGGGAGACCCAGTACTTC. Translating it yields CASRPPGETQYF.

V gene TRBV27 combines with J gene TRBJ2-5; tentatively, D is TRBD2 (6 bases). The ends were cut back, 7 bases at V and 4 bases at J, with 19 bases in the middle. The CDR3 covers 15 residues. The germline V gene encodes CDR1 MNHEY and CDR2 SMNVEV (reference sequence). The CDR3 nucleotides read TGTGCCAGCACTATGATTGGGGGAGGCCTAGAGACCCAGTACTTC. Protein product: CASTMIGGGLETQYF.

The genes are TRBV28 and TRBJ2-7; D is perhaps TRBD1 (5 bases). The CDR3 has 14 residues. The V gene's germline CDR1 is MDHEN and CDR2 SYDVKM. Between the trimmed V and J ends, which lost 7 bases and 3 bases, there was a span of 16 bases. CDR3 region: CASTLTPGHYEQYV. The CDR3 nucleotides are TGTGCCAGCACTCTGACCCCAGGACACTACGAGCAGTACGTC.